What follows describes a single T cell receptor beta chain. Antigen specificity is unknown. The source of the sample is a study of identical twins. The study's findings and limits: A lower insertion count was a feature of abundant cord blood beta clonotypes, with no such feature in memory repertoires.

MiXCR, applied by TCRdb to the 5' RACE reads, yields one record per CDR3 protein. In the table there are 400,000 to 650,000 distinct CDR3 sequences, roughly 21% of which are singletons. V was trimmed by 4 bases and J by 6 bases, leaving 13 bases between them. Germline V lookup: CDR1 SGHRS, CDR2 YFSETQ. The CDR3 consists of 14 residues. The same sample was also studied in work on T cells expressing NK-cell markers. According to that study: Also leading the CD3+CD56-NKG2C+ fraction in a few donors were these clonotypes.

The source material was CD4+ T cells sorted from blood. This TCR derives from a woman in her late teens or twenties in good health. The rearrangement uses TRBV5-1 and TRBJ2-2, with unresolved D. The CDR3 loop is CASSSTSWAGELFF. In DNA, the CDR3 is TGCGCCAGCAGCAGTACAAGTTGGGCCGGGGAGCTGTTTTTT.